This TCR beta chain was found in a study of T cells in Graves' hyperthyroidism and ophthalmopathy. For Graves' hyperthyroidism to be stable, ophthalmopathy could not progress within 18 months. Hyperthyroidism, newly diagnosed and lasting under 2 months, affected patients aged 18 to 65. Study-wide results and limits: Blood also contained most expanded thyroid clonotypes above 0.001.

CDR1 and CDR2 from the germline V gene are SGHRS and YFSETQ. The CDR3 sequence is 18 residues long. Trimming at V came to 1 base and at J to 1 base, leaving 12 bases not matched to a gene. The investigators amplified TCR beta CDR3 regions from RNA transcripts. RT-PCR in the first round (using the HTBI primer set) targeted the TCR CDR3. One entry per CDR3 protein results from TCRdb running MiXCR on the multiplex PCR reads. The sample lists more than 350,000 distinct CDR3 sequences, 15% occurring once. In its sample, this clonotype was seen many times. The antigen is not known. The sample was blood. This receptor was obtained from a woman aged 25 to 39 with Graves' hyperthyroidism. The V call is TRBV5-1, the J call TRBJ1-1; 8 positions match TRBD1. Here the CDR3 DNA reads TGCGCCAGCAGCTTGTGGGCGGCAGGGGGCAGGCGGAACACTGAAGCTTTCTTT. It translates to CASSLWAAGGRRNTEAFF.